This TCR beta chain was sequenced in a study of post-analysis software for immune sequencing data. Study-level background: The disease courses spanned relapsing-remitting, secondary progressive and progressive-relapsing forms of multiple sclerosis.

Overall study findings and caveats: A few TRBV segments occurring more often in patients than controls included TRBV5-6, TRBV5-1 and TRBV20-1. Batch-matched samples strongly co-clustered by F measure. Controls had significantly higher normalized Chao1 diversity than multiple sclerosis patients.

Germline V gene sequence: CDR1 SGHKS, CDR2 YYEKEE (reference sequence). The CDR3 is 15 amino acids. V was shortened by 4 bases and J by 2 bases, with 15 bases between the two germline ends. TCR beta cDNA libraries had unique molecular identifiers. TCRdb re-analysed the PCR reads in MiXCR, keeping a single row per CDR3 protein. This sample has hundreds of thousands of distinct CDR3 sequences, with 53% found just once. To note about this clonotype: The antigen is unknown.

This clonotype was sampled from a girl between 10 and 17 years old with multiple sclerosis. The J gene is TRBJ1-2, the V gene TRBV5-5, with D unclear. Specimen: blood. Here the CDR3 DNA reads TGTGCCAGCAGCCCCGGGTGGGCCAACAACTATGGCTACACCTTC. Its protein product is CASSPGWANNYGYTF.